Below, 8 T cell receptor beta chains from the same sample are listed, as sequenced in a study of regulatory T cells in long-lasting Graves disease. Stated time point: newly diagnosed GD, antithyroid drugs for less than 3 months. Generation of the TCR library employed RNA extracted from PBMCs. Investigators prepared the TCR beta libraries by applying iRepertoire HTBI primers and Arm-PCR of CDR3 regions. TCRdb independently ran MiXCR on the multiplex PCR reads; one entry per CDR3 protein. The sample gives approximately 480,000 distinct CDR3 sequences, 15% to 20% of which show up once; 12% is in the top ten. The same specimen was also included in a second study, on T cells in Graves' hyperthyroidism and ophthalmopathy.

The sequencing used peripheral blood mononuclear cells (PBMCs), collected at new diagnosis, from a patient treated with antithyroid drugs. The receptors shown here come from a man between 35 and 55 years old with Graves disease.

In its sample, this clonotype was seen many times. The CDR3 protein is CASSSRGDETQYF. DNA for the CDR3: TGTGCCAGCAGCTCGAGGGGTGACGAGACCCAGTACTTC. The rearrangement joins TRBV11-3 to TRBJ2-5; possibly TRBD1 or TRBD2 for D (5 bases each). The CDR3 totals 13 residues. Germline V lookup: CDR1 SGHNT, CDR2 YENEEA. Trimming removed 4 bases at V and 5 bases at J, with 11 bases between.

This clonotype was counted at least ten times. V gene TRBV27 combines with J gene TRBJ2-1; D unclear. The length of the CDR3 is 11 residues. Germline CDR1 reads MNHEY; CDR2 reads SMNVEV (reference sequence). Deletions cut 5 bases from V and 7 bases from J, with 6 bases between. The CDR3 here is CASSTANEQFF. The CDR3, as DNA: TGTGCCAGCAGTACAGCAAATGAGCAGTTCTTC.

This clonotype was observed once. The V call is TRBV7-9, the J call TRBJ2-3; 11 positions agree with TRBD1. The CDR3 is made up of 21 amino acids. Unmatched junction bases numbered 22, after V lost 5 bases and J lost 3 bases. CDR1 is SEHNR and CDR2 is FQNEAQ in the germline V gene (reference sequence). The CDR3, as DNA: TGTGCCAGCAGCCCGGCGGGGGGACAGGGGGTTTTTCTAGCCGGGACAGATACGCAGTATTTT. Translating it yields CASSPAGGQGVFLAGTDTQYF.

As concerns this clonotype: A far larger clone is off by one base, so a read error is likely. The chain is built from TRBV11-3 and TRBJ2-3; 7 bases map to TRBD2. The germline V gene encodes CDR1 SGHNT and CDR2 YENEEA. This CDR3 has 17 residues. J gave up 0 bases and V 5 bases, and 11 bases lay outside the gene matches. The CDR3 loop is CASSQAGSETSTDTQYF. The CDR3 DNA reads as TGTGCCAGCAGCCAAGCGGGGAGCGAGACTAGCACAGATACGCAGTATTTT.

The rearrangement uses TRBV5-1 and TRBJ2-1; the D is unclear. V dropped 2 bases and J dropped 7 bases, with 19 bases sitting between them. CDR3 length: 16 residues. Germline V CDR1 and CDR2: SGHRS, YFSETQ. The CDR3 reads CASSLSSRSIWNEQFF. In nucleotides, the CDR3 is TGCGCCAGCAGCTTAAGCAGCCGGAGCATCTGGAATGAGCAGTTCTTC.

This clonotype was recorded many times. This rearrangement joins TRBV20-1 to TRBJ2-7, with a weak D call TRBD2 (6 bases). The CDR3 has 15 residues. Germline V gene sequence: CDR1 DFQATT, CDR2 SNEGSKA (reference sequence). Trimming removed 5 bases from V and 3 bases from J, with 20 bases in between. CDR3 protein: CSAGGWTRSIYEQYF. The CDR3 nucleotides read TGCAGTGCTGGGGGGTGGACCAGGTCCATCTACGAGCAGTACTTC.

This chain joins TRBV12-3 or TRBV12-4 and TRBJ2-1; 10 nucleotides match TRBD2. The CDR3 length is 16 residues. Losses at the gene ends were 6 bases for V and 2 bases for J; bases not matched to a gene: 7. The CDR3 bases are TGTGCCAGCAGGGCCACTAGCGGGGCTACCTACAATGAGCAGTTCTTC. The encoded protein is CASRATSGATYNEQFF.

In the case of this clonotype: At one end, the junction sequence differs from germline, possibly due to a read error. The genes are TRBV12-3 or TRBV12-4 and TRBJ2-5; D is possibly TRBD1 (6 bases). The CDR3 is 14 amino acids. The CDR3 DNA reads as TGTGCCGGCAGTAAACGGGACACACAAGAGACCCAGTACTTC. This sequence encodes CAGSKRDTQETQYF.